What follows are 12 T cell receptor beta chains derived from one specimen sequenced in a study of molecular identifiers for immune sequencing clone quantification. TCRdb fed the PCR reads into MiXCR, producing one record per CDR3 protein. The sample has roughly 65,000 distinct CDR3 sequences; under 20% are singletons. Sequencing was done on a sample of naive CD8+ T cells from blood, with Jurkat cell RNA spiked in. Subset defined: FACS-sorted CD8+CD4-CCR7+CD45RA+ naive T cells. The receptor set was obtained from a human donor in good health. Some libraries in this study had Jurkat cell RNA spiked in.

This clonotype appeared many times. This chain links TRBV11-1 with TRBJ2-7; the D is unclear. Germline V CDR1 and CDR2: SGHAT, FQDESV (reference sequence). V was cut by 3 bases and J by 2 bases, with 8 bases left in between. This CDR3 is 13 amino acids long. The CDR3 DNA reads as TGTGCCAGCAGCTTGACCCCCACCTACGAGCAGTACTTC. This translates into CASSLTPTYEQYF.

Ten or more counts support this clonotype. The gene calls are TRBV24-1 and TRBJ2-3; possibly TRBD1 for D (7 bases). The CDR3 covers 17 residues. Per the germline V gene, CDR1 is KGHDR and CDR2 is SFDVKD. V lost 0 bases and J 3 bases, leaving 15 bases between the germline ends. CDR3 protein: CATSDLGGGLLTDTQYF. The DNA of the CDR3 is TGTGCCACCAGTGATTTGGGAGGGGGCTTGTTGACAGATACGCAGTATTTT.

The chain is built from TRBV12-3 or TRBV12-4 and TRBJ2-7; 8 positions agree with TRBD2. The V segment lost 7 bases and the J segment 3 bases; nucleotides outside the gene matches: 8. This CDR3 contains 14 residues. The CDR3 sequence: CASTPTSAFYEQYF. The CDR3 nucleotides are TGTGCCAGCACCCCGACTAGCGCGTTCTACGAGCAGTACTTC.

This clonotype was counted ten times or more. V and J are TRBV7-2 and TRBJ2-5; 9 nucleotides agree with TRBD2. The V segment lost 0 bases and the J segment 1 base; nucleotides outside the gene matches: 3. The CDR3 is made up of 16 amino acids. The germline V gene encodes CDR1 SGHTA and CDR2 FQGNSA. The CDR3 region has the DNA TGTGCCAGCAGCTTAGCGTTTAGCGGGGGCCAAGAGACCCAGTACTTC. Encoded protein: CASSLAFSGGQETQYF.

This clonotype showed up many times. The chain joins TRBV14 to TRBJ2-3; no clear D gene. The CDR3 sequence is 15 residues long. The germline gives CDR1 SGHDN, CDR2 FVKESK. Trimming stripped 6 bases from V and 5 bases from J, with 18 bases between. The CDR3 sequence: CASSPTAIVGDTQYF. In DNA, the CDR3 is TGTGCCAGCAGTCCCACCGCTATAGTTGGAGATACGCAGTATTTT.

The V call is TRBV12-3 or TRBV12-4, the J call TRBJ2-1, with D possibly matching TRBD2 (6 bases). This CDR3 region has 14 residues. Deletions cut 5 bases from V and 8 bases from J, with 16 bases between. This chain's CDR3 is CASSNSGEGDEQFF. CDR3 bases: TGTGCCAGCAGTAATAGCGGTGAGGGCGATGAGCAGTTCTTC.

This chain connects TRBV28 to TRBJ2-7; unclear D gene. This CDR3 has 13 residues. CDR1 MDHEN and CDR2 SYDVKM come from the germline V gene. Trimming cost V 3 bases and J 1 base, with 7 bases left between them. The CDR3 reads CASSLGISYEQYF. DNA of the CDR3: TGTGCCAGCAGTTTGGGTATTTCCTACGAGCAGTACTTC. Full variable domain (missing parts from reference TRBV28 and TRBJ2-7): DVKVTQSSRYLVKRTGEKVFLECVQDMDHENMFWYRQDPGLGLRLIYFSYDVKMKEKGDIPEGYSVSREKKERFSLILESASTNQTSMYLCASSLGISYEQYFGPGTRLTVT.

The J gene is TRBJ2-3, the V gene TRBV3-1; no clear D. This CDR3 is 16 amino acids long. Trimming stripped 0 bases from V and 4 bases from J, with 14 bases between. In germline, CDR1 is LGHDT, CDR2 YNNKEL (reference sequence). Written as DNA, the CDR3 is TGTGCCAGCAGCCAAGATCTGGGTCTGGACCCAGATACGCAGTATTTT. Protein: CASSQDLGLDPDTQYF.

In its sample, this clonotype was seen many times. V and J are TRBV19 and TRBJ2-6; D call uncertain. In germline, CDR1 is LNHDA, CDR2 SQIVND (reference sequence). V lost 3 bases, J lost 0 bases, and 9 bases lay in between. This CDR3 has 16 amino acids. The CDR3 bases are TGTGCCAGTAGTATGACGGCCTACTCTGGGGCCAACGTCCTGACTTTC. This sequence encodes CASSMTAYSGANVLTF.

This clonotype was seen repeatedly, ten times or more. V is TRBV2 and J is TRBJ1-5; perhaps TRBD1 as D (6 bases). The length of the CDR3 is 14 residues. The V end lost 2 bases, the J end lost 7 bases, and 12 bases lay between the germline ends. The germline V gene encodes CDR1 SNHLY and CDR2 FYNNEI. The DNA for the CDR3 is TGTGCCAGCAGTGAAACAGGGACCGGGCAGCCCCAGCATTTT. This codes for CASSETGTGQPQHF.

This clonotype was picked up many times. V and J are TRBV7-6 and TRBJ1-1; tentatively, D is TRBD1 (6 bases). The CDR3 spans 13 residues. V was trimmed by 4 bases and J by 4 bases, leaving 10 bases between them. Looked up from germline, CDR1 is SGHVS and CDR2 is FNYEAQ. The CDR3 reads CASSSTGLTEAFF. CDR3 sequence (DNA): TGTGCCAGCAGCTCCACAGGGCTCACTGAAGCTTTCTTT.

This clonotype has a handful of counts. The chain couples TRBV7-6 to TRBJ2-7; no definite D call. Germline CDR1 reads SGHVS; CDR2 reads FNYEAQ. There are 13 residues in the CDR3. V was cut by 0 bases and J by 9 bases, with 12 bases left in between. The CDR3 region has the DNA TGTGCCAGCAGCTTAGCGGCGGATGACGGGCAGTACTTC. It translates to CASSLAADDGQYF.